The rows below give T cell receptor beta chains drawn from one sample of a study of blood T cell repertoires in COVID-19. Sequenced by immunoSEQ multiplex PCR; TCRdb stores in-frame clones only, minus some. The sample consists of about 350,000 clones, roughly 90% of them appearing once. Sequences were obtained from peripheral blood. These receptors all stem from a woman in her sixties or seventies with COVID-19, enrolled during active disease. Each CDR3 is given with its conserved first and last residue.

length	V	CDR3
14	TRBV6-2/TRBV6-3	CASSFTGQSQEAFF
14	TRBV20-1	CSASNRVADYGYTF
15	TRBV27	CASSPLPGGGETQYF
14	TRBV6-6	CASSEQEVTWLAFF
14	TRBV6-5	CASSYGRGRTEAFF
15	TRBV7-2	CASSLASGAGEKLFF
13	TRBV11-3	CASSSGLTNEQFF
12	TRBV3-1/TRBV3-2	CASSFQGYEQYF
14	TRBV6-5	CASSYSSGAYGYTF
14	TRBV6-1	CASSEPGQLGGYTF
14	TRBV5-1	CASSAGGSTDTQYF